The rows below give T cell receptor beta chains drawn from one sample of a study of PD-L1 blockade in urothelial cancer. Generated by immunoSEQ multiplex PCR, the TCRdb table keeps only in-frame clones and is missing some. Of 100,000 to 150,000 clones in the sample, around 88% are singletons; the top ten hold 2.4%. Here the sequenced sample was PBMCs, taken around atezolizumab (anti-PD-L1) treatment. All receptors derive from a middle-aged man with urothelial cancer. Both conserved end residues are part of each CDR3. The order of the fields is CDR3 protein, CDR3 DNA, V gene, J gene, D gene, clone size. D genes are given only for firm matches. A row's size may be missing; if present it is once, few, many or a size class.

cdr3_aa: CASSQAAGGPDTQYF
cdr3_nt: TGTGCCAGCAGCCAGGCAGCGGGAGGCCCAGATACGCAGTATTTT
v_call: TRBV4-2
j_call: TRBJ2-3
d_call: TRBD2
clone_size: -

cdr3_aa: CASSLGLDTNQPQHF
cdr3_nt: TGTGCCAGCAGCTTAGGGCTGGACACTAATCAGCCCCAGCATTTT
v_call: TRBV13
j_call: TRBJ1-5
d_call: -
clone_size: -

cdr3_aa: CASSSSGRFNEQFF
cdr3_nt: TGCGCCAGCAGCTCTAGCGGGAGGTTTAATGAGCAGTTCTTC
v_call: TRBV10-1
j_call: TRBJ2-1
d_call: TRBD2
clone_size: -

cdr3_aa: CASSHQGVNEKLFF
cdr3_nt: TGCGCCAGCAGCCACCAGGGGGTGAATGAAAAACTGTTTTTT
v_call: TRBV5-1
j_call: TRBJ1-4
d_call: TRBD1
clone_size: -

cdr3_aa: CASSSGTSGRAYNEQFF
cdr3_nt: TGCGCCAGCAGCTCCGGGACTAGCGGGAGAGCTTACAATGAGCAGTTCTTC
v_call: TRBV5-1
j_call: TRBJ2-1
d_call: TRBD2
clone_size: -

cdr3_aa: CASSDPGTGGGNEQFF
cdr3_nt: TGTGCCAGCAGTGATCCGGGGACAGGAGGAGGAAATGAGCAGTTCTTC
v_call: TRBV6-1
j_call: TRBJ2-1
d_call: TRBD1
clone_size: -

cdr3_aa: CASSQFGGSHDYGYTF
cdr3_nt: TGTGCCAGCAGTCAGTTTGGGGGGTCACATGACTATGGCTACACCTTC
v_call: TRBV28
j_call: TRBJ1-2
d_call: -
clone_size: -

cdr3_aa: CASSLSGYEQYF
cdr3_nt: TGTGCCAGCAGTTTATCCGGCTACGAGCAGTACTTC
v_call: TRBV28
j_call: TRBJ2-7
d_call: -
clone_size: -

cdr3_aa: CASSPKGEGGEQFF
cdr3_nt: TGTGCCAGCAGCCCTAAGGGGGAGGGAGGCGAGCAGTTCTTC
v_call: TRBV11-2
j_call: TRBJ2-1
d_call: -
clone_size: -

cdr3_aa: CASSLAGHDEQFF
cdr3_nt: TGCGCCAGCAGCTTGGCGGGACACGATGAGCAGTTCTTC
v_call: TRBV5-1
j_call: TRBJ2-1
d_call: -
clone_size: -

cdr3_aa: CASSLAGSHNEQFF
cdr3_nt: TGTGCCAGCAGCTTAGCCGGGAGCCACAATGAGCAGTTCTTC
v_call: TRBV7-9
j_call: TRBJ2-1
d_call: -
clone_size: -

cdr3_aa: CAWSVGSGYTDTQYF
cdr3_nt: TGTGCCTGGAGTGTAGGTAGCGGATACACAGATACGCAGTATTTT
v_call: TRBV30
j_call: TRBJ2-3
d_call: -
clone_size: -

cdr3_aa: CASSPKITVLNTGELFF
cdr3_nt: TGTGCCAGCTCACCGAAAATAACAGTCCTTAACACCGGGGAGCTGTTTTTT
v_call: TRBV18
j_call: TRBJ2-2
d_call: -
clone_size: once

cdr3_aa: CASSPTLIAGVGTDTQYF
cdr3_nt: TGTGCCAGCTCCCCGACGTTGATAGCGGGAGTCGGCACAGATACGCAGTATTTT
v_call: TRBV18
j_call: TRBJ2-3
d_call: TRBD2
clone_size: few

cdr3_aa: CAWSVGAHTADTQYF
cdr3_nt: TGTGCCTGGAGTGTAGGGGCGCATACCGCAGATACGCAGTATTTT
v_call: TRBV30
j_call: TRBJ2-3
d_call: -
clone_size: -

cdr3_aa: CASSETLNTEAFF
cdr3_nt: TGTGCCAGTAGCGAGACTCTGAACACTGAAGCTTTCTTT
v_call: TRBV19
j_call: TRBJ1-1
d_call: -
clone_size: once

cdr3_aa: CASLKTVAGRGGLIQYEQYF
cdr3_nt: TGTGCAAGTCTCAAAACCGTCGCCGGGCGTGGAGGCCTCATACAATACGAGCAGTACTTC
v_call: TRBV12-2
j_call: TRBJ2-7
d_call: -
clone_size: -

cdr3_aa: CASRPTGGWHEQYF
cdr3_nt: TGTGCCAGCAGACCGACAGGGGGCTGGCACGAGCAGTACTTC
v_call: TRBV6-5
j_call: TRBJ2-7
d_call: TRBD1
clone_size: -

cdr3_aa: CASSLRTSGTDTQYF
cdr3_nt: TGCGCCAGCAGCCTACGGACTAGCGGGACCGATACGCAGTATTTT
v_call: TRBV5-1
j_call: TRBJ2-3
d_call: TRBD2
clone_size: -

cdr3_aa: CASSFSGTGTGSNQPQHF
cdr3_nt: TGTGCCAGCAGTTTCTCTGGGACAGGAACCGGTAGCAATCAGCCCCAGCATTTT
v_call: TRBV28
j_call: TRBJ1-5
d_call: TRBD1
clone_size: -

cdr3_aa: CASRRDSNEQFF
cdr3_nt: TGCGCCAGCAGGAGGGATAGCAATGAGCAGTTCTTC
v_call: TRBV5-1
j_call: TRBJ2-1
d_call: -
clone_size: -